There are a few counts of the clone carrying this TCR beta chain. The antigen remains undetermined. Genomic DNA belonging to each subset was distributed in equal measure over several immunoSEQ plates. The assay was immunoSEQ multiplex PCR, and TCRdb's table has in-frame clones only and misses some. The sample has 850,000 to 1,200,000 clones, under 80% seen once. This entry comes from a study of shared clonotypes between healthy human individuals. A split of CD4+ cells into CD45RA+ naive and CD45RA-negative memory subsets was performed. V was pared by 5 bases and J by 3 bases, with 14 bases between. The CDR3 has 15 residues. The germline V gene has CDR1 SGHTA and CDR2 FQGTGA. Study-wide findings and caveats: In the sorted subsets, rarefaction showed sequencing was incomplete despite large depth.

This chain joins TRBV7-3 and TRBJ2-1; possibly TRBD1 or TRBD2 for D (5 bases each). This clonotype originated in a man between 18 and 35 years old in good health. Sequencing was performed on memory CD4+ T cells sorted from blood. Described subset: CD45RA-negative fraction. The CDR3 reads CASSLGATGYNEQFF. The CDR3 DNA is TGTGCCAGCAGCCTCGGGGCTACGGGCTACAATGAGCAGTTCTTC.